This T cell receptor (beta chain) was captured in a study of cytomegalovirus exposure and HLA in healthy donors. Study-level results: Immune exposure information comprised only CMV serostatus. High sensitivity and specificity were reportedly achieved when the classifier diagnosed cytomegalovirus status.

PCR employed 60 Vbeta and 13 Jbeta primers. Here immunoSEQ multiplex PCR was the method, and the copy in TCRdb shows in-frame clones only, minus some. The repertoire has about 160,000 clones, around 90% of them found once; the top ten carry 0.7% to 1%. With regard to this clone: What it recognizes is unknown.

The source of this sequence is a woman in her 30s in good health and CMV-seronegative. Input material: PBMCs.

The CDR3: CASVPSGVYYEQYF. In DNA, the CDR3 is TGTGCCAGTGTCCCGAGCGGGGTATACTACGAGCAGTACTTC. The chain carries TRBV6-1 and TRBJ2-7; 7 bases align to TRBD2. The CDR3 spans 14 residues. V lost 9 bases, J lost 3 bases, and 11 bases stayed unmatched. Germline lookup yields CDR1 MNHNS and CDR2 SASEGT.